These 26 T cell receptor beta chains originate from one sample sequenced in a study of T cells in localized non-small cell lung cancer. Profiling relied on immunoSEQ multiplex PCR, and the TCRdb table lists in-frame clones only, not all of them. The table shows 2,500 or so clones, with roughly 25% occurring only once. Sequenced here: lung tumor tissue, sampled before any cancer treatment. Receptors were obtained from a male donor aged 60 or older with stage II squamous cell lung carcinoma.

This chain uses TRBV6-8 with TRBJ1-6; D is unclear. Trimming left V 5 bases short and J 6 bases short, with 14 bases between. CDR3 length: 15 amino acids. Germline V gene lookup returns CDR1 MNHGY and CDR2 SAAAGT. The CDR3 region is CASSLDGSRNSPLHF. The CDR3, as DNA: TGTGCCAGCAGTCTGGACGGTTCGCGTAATTCACCCCTCCACTTT.

CDR3 coding DNA: TGTGCCAGCAGCTTAGTGGGACTCAACTCCTACAATGAGCAGTTCTTC. This gives the protein CASSLVGLNSYNEQFF. This chain joins TRBV11-3 and TRBJ2-1; a possible D gene is TRBD2 (6 bases). The CDR3 contains 16 residues. CDR1 is SGHNT, CDR2 YENEEA, per germline. Trimming removed 1 base from V and 0 bases from J, with 10 bases in between.

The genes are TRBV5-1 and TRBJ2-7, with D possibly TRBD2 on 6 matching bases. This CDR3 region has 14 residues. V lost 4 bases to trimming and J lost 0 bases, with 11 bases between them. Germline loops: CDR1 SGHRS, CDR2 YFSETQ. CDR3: CASSPGDHSYEQYF. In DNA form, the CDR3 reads TGCGCCAGCAGCCCGGGGGACCACTCCTACGAGCAGTACTTC.

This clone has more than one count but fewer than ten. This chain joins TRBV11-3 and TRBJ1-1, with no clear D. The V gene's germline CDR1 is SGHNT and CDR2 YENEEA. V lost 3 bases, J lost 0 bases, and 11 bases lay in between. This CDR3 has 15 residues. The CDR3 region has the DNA TGTGCCAGCAGCTTGGCCTACAGCGTGAACACTGAAGCTTTCTTT. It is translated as CASSLAYSVNTEAFF.

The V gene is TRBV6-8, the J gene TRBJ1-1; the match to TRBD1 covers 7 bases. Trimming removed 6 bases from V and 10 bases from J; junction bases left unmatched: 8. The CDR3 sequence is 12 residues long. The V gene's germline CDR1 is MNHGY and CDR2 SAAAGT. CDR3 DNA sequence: TGTGCCAGCAGCCTCGACAGGGTAAGAGCTTTCTTT. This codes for CASSLDRVRAFF.

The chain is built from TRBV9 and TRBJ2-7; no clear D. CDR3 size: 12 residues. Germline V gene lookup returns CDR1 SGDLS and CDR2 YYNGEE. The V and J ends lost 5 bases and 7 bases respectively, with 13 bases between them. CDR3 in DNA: TGTGCCAGCAGTGAAATTCGAGCGGAGCAGTACTTC. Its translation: CASSEIRAEQYF.

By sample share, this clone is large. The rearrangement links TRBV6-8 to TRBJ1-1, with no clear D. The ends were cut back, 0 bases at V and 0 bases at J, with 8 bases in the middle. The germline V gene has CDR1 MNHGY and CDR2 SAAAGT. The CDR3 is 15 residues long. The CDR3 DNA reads TGTGCCAGCAGTTACTCTCGAGGAATGAACACTGAAGCTTTCTTT. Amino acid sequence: CASSYSRGMNTEAFF.

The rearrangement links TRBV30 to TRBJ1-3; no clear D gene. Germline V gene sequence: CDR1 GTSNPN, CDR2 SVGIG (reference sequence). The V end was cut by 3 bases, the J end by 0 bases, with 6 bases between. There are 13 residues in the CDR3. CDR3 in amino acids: CAWSLISGNTIYF. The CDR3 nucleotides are TGTGCCTGGAGCCTGATCTCTGGAAACACCATATATTTT.

The CDR3 DNA sequence: TGTGCCAGCAGCCTCGCGGGACAGGGGTCCTACGAGCAGTACTTC. This gives the protein CASSLAGQGSYEQYF. The V call is TRBV14, the J call TRBJ2-7; 10 nucleotides match TRBD1. From germline, CDR1 is SGHDN and CDR2 FVKESK. This CDR3 comprises 15 residues. Trimming cost V 4 bases and J 1 base; bases outside gene matches: 4.

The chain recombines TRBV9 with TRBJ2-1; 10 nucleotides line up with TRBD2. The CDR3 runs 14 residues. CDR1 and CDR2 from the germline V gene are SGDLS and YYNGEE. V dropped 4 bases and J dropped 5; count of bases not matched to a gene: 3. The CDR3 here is CASSPGLADNEQFF. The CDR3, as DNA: TGTGCCAGCAGCCCCGGACTAGCGGACAATGAGCAGTTCTTC. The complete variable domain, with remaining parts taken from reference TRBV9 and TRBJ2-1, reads DSGVTQTPKHLITATGQRVTLRCSPRSGDLSVYWYQQSLDQGLQFLIQYYNGEERAKGNILERFSAQQFPDLHSELNLSSLELGDSALYFCASSPGLADNEQFFGPGTRLTVL.

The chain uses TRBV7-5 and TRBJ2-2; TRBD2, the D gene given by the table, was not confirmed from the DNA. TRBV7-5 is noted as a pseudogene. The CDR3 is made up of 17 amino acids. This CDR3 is CASSLIGGGSNTGELFF. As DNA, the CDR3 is TGTGCCAGCAGCTTAATTGGCGGGGGGTCCAACACCGGGGAGCTGTTTTTT.

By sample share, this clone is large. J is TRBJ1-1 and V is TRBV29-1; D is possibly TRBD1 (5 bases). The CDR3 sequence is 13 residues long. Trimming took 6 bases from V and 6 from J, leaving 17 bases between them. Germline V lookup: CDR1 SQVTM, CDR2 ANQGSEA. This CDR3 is CSVQADGGAEAFF. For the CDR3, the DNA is TGCAGCGTCCAGGCAGATGGAGGGGCTGAAGCTTTCTTT.

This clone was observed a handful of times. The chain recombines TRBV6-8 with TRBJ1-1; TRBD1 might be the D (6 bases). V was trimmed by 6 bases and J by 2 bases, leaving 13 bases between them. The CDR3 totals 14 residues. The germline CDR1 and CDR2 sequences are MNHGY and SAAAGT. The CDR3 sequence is CASRSGDQNTEAFF. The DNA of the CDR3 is TGTGCCAGCAGGTCAGGGGACCAAAACACTGAAGCTTTCTTT.

The CDR3 DNA sequence: TGTGCCTGGAGCCGGTGGAGGGCGGCTGAAGCTTTCTTT. It is translated as CAWSRWRAAEAFF. The chain uses TRBV30 and TRBJ1-1; D is ambiguous. CDR3 length equals 13 residues. CDR1 is GTSNPN and CDR2 is SVGIG in the germline V gene (reference sequence). Deletions cut 3 bases from V and 6 bases from J, with 14 bases between.

The CDR3: CAISGEPGEDGYTF. CDR3 nucleotides: TGTGCCATCAGCGGGGAGCCAGGGGAGGATGGCTACACCTTC. This chain joins TRBV10-3 and TRBJ1-2; maybe TRBD1 (6 bases). The CDR3 runs to 14 residues. Germline values: CDR1 ENHRY, CDR2 SYGVKD. V was pared by 6 bases and J by 6 bases, with 17 bases between.

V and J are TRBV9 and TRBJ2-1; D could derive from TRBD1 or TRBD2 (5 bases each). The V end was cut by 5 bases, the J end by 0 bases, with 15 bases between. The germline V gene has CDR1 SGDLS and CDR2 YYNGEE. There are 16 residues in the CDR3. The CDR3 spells CASSAGASSSYNEQFF. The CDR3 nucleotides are TGTGCCAGCAGTGCCGGGGCCTCGAGCTCCTACAATGAGCAGTTCTTC.

CDR3 amino acids: CSVEDLAGGHGDNEQFF. The CDR3 DNA sequence: TGCAGCGTTGAAGATCTGGCGGGAGGGCATGGGGACAATGAGCAGTTCTTC. The V and J genes are TRBV29-1 and TRBJ2-1, with TRBD2 matching 9 bases. CDR1 is SQVTM, CDR2 ANQGSEA, per germline. The ends lost 0 bases at V and 5 bases at J; junction bases unmatched: 11. This CDR3 has 17 amino acids.

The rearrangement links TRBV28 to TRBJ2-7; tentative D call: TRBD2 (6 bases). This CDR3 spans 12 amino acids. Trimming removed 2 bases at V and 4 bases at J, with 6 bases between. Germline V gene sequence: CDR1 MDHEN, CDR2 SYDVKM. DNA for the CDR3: TGTGCCAGCAGTTTAGCGGGGTACGAGCAGTACTTC. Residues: CASSLAGYEQYF.

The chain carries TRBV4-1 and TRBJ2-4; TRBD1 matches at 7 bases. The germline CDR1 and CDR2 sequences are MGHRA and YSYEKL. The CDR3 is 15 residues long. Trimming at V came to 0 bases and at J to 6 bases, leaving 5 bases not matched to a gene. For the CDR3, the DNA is TGCGCCAGCAGCCAAGAGACAGGGACACGAAACATTCAGTACTTC. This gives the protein CASSQETGTRNIQYF.

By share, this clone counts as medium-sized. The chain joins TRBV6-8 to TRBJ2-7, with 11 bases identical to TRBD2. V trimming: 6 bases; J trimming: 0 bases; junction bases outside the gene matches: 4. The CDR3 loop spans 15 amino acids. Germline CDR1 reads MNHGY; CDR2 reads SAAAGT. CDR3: CASSRTSGSSYEQYF. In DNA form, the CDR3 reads TGTGCCAGCAGCCGAACTAGCGGGAGCTCCTACGAGCAGTACTTC.

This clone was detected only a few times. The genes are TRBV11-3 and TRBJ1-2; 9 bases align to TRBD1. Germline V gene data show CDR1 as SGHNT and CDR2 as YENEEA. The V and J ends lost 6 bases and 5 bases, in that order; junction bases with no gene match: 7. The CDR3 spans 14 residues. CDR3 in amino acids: CASRIRDREYGYTF. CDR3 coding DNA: TGTGCCAGCAGGATCCGGGACAGGGAATATGGCTACACCTTC.

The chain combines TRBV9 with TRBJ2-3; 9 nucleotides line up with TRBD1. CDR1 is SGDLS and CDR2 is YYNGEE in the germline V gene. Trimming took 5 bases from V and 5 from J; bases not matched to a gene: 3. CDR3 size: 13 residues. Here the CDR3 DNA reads TGTGCCAGCAGTGGACAGGGGAAAGATACGCAGTATTTT. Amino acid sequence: CASSGQGKDTQYF.

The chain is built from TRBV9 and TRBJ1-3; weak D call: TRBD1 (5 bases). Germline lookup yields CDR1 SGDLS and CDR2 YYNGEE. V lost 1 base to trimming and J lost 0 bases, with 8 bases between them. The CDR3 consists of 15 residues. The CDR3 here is CASSVQTDSGNTIYF. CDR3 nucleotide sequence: TGTGCCAGCAGCGTACAGACAGACTCTGGAAACACCATATATTTT.

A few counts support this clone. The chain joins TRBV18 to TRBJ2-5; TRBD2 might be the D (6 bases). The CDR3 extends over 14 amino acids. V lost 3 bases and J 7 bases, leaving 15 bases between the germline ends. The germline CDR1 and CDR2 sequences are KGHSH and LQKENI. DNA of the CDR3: TGTGCCAGCTCACCCCGGGACGTGGAGGGGACCCAGTACTTC. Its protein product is CASSPRDVEGTQYF. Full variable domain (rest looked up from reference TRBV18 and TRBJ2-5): NAGVMQNPRHLVRRRGQEARLRCSPMKGHSHVYWYRQLPEEGLKFMVYLQKENIIDESGMPKERFSAEFPKEGPSILRIQQVVRGDSAAYFCASSPRDVEGTQYFGPGTRLLVL.

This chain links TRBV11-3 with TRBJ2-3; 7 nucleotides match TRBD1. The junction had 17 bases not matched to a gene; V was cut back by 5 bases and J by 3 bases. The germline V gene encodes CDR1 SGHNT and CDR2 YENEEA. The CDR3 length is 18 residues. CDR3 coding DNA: TGTGCCAGCAGCCTGTCGACAGGGCCGTCGTTCCGTACAGATACGCAGTATTTT. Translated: CASSLSTGPSFRTDTQYF. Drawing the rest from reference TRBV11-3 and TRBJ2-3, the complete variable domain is EAGVVQSPRYKIIEKKQPVAFWCNPISGHNTLYWYLQNLGQGPELLIRYENEEAVDDSQLPKDRFSAERLKGVDSTLKIQPAELGDSAVYLCASSLSTGPSFRTDTQYFGPGTRLTVL.

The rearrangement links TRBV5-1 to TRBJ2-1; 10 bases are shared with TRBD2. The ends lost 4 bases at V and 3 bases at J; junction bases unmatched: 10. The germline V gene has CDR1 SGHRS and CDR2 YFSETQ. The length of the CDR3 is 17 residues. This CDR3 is CASSPGPSGRFYNEQFF. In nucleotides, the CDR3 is TGCGCCAGCAGCCCAGGGCCTAGCGGGAGATTCTACAATGAGCAGTTCTTC. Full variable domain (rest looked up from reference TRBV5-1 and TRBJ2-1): KAGVTQTPRYLIKTRGQQVTLSCSPISGHRSVSWYQQTPGQGLQFLFEYFSETQRNKGNFPGRFSGRQFSNSRSEMNVSTLELGDSALYLCASSPGPSGRFYNEQFFGPGTRLTVL.